This record covers a single T cell receptor beta chain. This record belongs to a study of blood T cell repertoires in COVID-19. Study information: The United States, Italy and Spain were the sources of the acute and convalescent COVID-19 samples.

The CDR3 contains 11 residues. Germline V gene data show CDR1 as MNHEY and CDR2 as SVGEGT. Between the trimmed V and J ends, which lost 2 bases and 5 bases, there was a span of 3 bases. How the authors handled the data: Quantification of nucleated cells was approximated via reference gene primer amplification. Clones were read by immunoSEQ multiplex PCR, and TCRdb kept only the in-frame ones, dropping some. That table supplies the V and J calls and clone size; D and trimming were determined from the DNA. Among about 130,000 clones, around 86% were seen once, and the ten largest hold roughly a quarter.

The source of this sequence is a woman aged 80 or over with acute or convalescent COVID-19. The chain links TRBV6-2 or TRBV6-3 to TRBJ1-2; D remains ambiguous. Sequencing was performed on peripheral blood. CDR3 region: CASSYTYGYTF. The CDR3 DNA reads TGTGCCAGCAGTTACACATATGGCTACACCTTC.